This is a list of T cell receptor beta chains from one sample in a study of control samples from healthy donors and cancer patients. Generated by immunoSEQ multiplex PCR, the TCRdb table keeps only in-frame clones and is missing some. The sample holds some 80,000 clones; about 87% are singletons and the top ten take 1.9%. The specimen was PBMCs. The receptors shown here come from an older woman with head and neck cancer. Both conserved end residues are part of each CDR3. Fields, in order: clone size, V gene, J gene, CDR3 protein. Size tells how often a clone was seen (once, few, many) or the class of an expanded clone, and some rows leave it out.

-,TRBV5-4,TRBJ2-1,CASSWGLFEDNEQFF
-,TRBV25-1,TRBJ1-1,CASSGRWNTEAFF
-,TRBV2,TRBJ2-7,CASRTGTGTIHDRYEQYF
medium-sized,TRBV7-9,TRBJ2-7,CASSPSGVGEQYF
few,TRBV5-1,TRBJ2-1,CASKRAGGQVYNEQFF
-,TRBV19,TRBJ2-5,CASAGGPQETQYF
-,TRBV30,TRBJ2-2,CAWSGGPNTGELFF
-,TRBV6-5,TRBJ2-7,CASSSTTYEQYF
-,TRBV7-8,TRBJ2-3,CASSFPGAAGTDTQYF
-,TRBV14,TRBJ2-7,CASSPRTSHYSYEQYF
-,TRBV12-3/TRBV12-4,TRBJ2-7,CASSFDGVYEQYF
-,TRBV6-4,TRBJ2-3,CASSSSFTDTQYF
-,TRBV7-2,TRBJ2-5,CASSPLAGVEETQYF
-,TRBV10-2,TRBJ2-2,CASKRHRCQASRGAVF
-,TRBV5-5,TRBJ2-7,CASSQAGVVYEQYF
-,TRBV11-2,TRBJ2-3,CASSLGTSTDTQYF
-,TRBV19,TRBJ2-1,CATGATSTYNEQFF
few,TRBV28,TRBJ2-7,CASSLVLAGGPRSYEQYF
-,TRBV3-1/TRBV3-2,TRBJ2-1,CASSQDAWRAGYNEQFF
-,TRBV7-9,TRBJ1-6,CASSSLGLEALHF
-,TRBV20-1,TRBJ1-1,CSARSNTEAFF
-,TRBV9,TRBJ2-7,CASSSSGSNYEQYF
once,TRBV5-1,TRBJ1-1,CASSSQGGNTEAFF
-,TRBV5-1,TRBJ1-3,CASSLTGGSFGNTIYF
-,TRBV5-4,TRBJ2-2,CASSLNEGAGELFF
-,TRBV7-2,TRBJ2-1,CASSLAVSGNEQFF
-,TRBV20-1,TRBJ2-3,CSASSTDTQYF
-,TRBV5-5,TRBJ2-7,CASSLGPTQGGEQYF
-,TRBV19,TRBJ2-1,CASIAGGRGRNEQFF
-,TRBV6-5,TRBJ2-3,CASGGQGMVTDTQYF
-,TRBV7-6,TRBJ2-5,CASNSLASGTGTQYF
-,TRBV7-9,TRBJ1-5,CASSYQTGAGGNQPQHF
-,TRBV7-2,TRBJ2-3,CASSSRLGTDTQYF
few,TRBV5-4,TRBJ1-1,CASSFSQNTEAFF
-,TRBV4-2,TRBJ1-5,CASSQSGDSNQPQHF
-,TRBV5-1,TRBJ2-1,CASSRPGTGEYNEQFF
-,TRBV5-8,TRBJ2-3,CASNRLSGGSTDTQYF
-,TRBV28,TRBJ1-3,CASSLRGSFNRNTIYF
-,TRBV28,TRBJ2-1,CASSPPYGLAGVGNEQFF
-,TRBV23-1,TRBJ2-1,CANSRREDGDEQFF
-,TRBV19,TRBJ2-7,CASSSGTRSNKQYF
-,TRBV4-1,TRBJ2-2,CASSQAWDIFGELFF
-,TRBV27,TRBJ2-1,CASSLTSGRQFF
-,TRBV5-1,TRBJ2-2,CASSFGNTGELFF
-,TRBV14,TRBJ2-7,CASSQGRDRAYEQYF
-,TRBV2,TRBJ2-2,CASNIHAGELFF
-,TRBV5-5,TRBJ1-3,CASSRDMSSGNTIYF
-,TRBV19,TRBJ2-1,CASSLGRERSNEQFF
-,TRBV28,TRBJ2-2,CASSKRSRGTGELFF
-,TRBV20-1,TRBJ2-6,CSASTGGVQGTRSVLTF